This T cell receptor (beta chain) appears in the sequencing data of a study of Ad26.COV2.S vaccination and SARS-CoV-2 variants. Study-wide points: Placebo recipients trailed vaccine recipients in spike-specific TCR breadth. Researchers cautioned that TCR breadth and depth analyses may have underestimated total T cell responses. Non-spike TCR breadth showed similarity between vaccine and placebo recipients. Breadth, reportedly substantial, characterized the spike-specific CD8+ and CD4+ T cell responses after vaccination.

CDR1 SGHKS and CDR2 YYEKEE come from the germline V gene (reference sequence). With V trimmed by 4 bases and J by 5 bases, 9 bases remained unmatched. The CDR3 sequence is 15 residues long. Profiling relied on immunoSEQ multiplex PCR, and the TCRdb table lists in-frame clones only, not all of them. The sample holds 43,000 or so clones, about 83% seen once. Worth noting for this clone: Its antigen is undetermined.

Sequencing was performed on peripheral blood, taken after recovery from COVID-19. The V call is TRBV5-5, the J call TRBJ1-3; 7 bases are a match to TRBD1. The TCR comes from a human donor who had recovered from COVID-19. The CDR3 loop reads CASSRDRAVRNTIYF. The CDR3 DNA follows: TGTGCCAGCAGCCGAGACAGGGCTGTACGAAACACCATATATTTT. The full variable domain, completed using reference TRBV5-5 and TRBJ1-3, is DAGVTQSPTHLIKTRGQQVTLRCSPISGHKSVSWYQQVLGQGPQFIFQYYEKEERGRGNFPDRFSARQFPNYSSELNVNALLLGDSALYLCASSRDRAVRNTIYFGEGSWLTVV.